These 3 T cell receptor beta chains share one sample of origin, sequenced in a study of blood T cell repertoires in COVID-19. Assay: immunoSEQ multiplex PCR; the TCRdb copy retains only in-frame clones and omits some. The sample carries 200,000 or so clones, under 85% recorded once. Sequencing input: peripheral blood. The receptors here all came from a man in his 60s with active or convalescent COVID-19.

This chain uses TRBV27 with TRBJ2-2; TRBD1 might be the D (5 bases). This CDR3 comprises 15 residues. From germline, CDR1 is MNHEY and CDR2 SMNVEV (reference sequence). The germline V and J ends were trimmed by 2 bases and 4 bases, with 11 bases remaining between them. The CDR3: CASSLRPGRTGELFF. The CDR3 nucleotides are TGTGCCAGCAGTTTACGGCCAGGGCGCACCGGGGAGCTGTTTTTT.

The gene calls are TRBV29-1 and TRBJ1-5, with a weak D call TRBD1 (5 bases). V was cut by 6 bases and J by 4 bases, with 16 bases left in between. Germline V gene sequence: CDR1 SQVTM, CDR2 ANQGSEA. This CDR3 has 14 amino acids. The CDR3 protein is CSVGSGGVNQPQHF. Written as DNA, the CDR3 is TGCAGCGTCGGCTCCGGGGGGGTAAATCAGCCCCAGCATTTT. Full variable domain (rest looked up from reference TRBV29-1 and TRBJ1-5): SAVISQKPSRDICQRGTSLTIQCQVDSQVTMMFWYRQQPGQSLTLIATANQGSEATYESGFVIDKFPISRPNLTFSTLTVSNMSPEDSSIYLCSVGSGGVNQPQHFGDGTRLSIL.

V gene TRBV5-1 combines with J gene TRBJ1-5; the D is unclear. The CDR3 is 12 residues long. Trimming removed 1 base from V and 5 bases from J, with 4 bases in between. Germline V CDR1 and CDR2: SGHRS, YFSETQ. The CDR3 loop reads CASSLPDQPQHF. The CDR3 DNA is TGCGCCAGCAGCTTGCCGGATCAGCCCCAGCATTTT.